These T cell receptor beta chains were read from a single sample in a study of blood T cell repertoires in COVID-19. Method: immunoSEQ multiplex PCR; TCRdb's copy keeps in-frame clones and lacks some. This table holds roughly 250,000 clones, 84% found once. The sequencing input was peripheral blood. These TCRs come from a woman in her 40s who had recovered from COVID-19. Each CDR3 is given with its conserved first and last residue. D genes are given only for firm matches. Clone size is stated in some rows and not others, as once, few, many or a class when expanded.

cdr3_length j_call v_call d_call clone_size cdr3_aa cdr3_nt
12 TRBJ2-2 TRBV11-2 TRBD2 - CASSTGGGELFF TGTGCCAGCAGCACGGGGGGCGGGGAGCTGTTTTTT
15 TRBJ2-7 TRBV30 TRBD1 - CAWRIGQGLAYEQYF TGTGCCTGGAGGATCGGACAGGGACTTGCCTACGAGCAGTACTTC
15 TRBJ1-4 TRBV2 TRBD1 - CASSLGQTTYEKLFF TGTGCCAGCAGCTTGGGACAGACGACCTATGAAAAACTGTTTTTT
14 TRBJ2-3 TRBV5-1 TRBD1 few CASSQTGTTDTQYF TGCGCCAGCAGCCAGACAGGGACAACAGATACGCAGTATTTT
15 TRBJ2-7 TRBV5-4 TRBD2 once CASSLLAGGNYEQYF TGTGCCAGCAGCTTGTTAGCGGGGGGGAACTACGAGCAGTACTTC
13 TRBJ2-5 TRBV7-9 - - CASSLVPIETQYF TGTGCCAGCAGCTTAGTACCTATCGAGACCCAGTACTTC
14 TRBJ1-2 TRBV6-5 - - CASGPGGANYGYTF TGTGCCAGTGGCCCCGGGGGAGCTAACTATGGCTACACCTTC
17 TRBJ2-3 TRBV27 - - CASSLSWGEKFTDTQYF TGTGCCAGCAGTTTATCGTGGGGGGAGAAATTCACAGATACGCAGTATTTT
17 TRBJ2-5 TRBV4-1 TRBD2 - CASSQWASGGRKETQYF TGCGCCAGCAGCCAGTGGGCTAGCGGGGGCCGTAAAGAGACCCAGTACTTC
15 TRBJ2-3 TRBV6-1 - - CASSDKLRGTDTQYF TGTGCCAGCAGTGATAAACTGAGGGGCACAGATACGCAGTATTTT
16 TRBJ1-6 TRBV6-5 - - CASSYSQGEVGSPLHF TGTGCCAGCAGTTACTCGCAGGGTGAGGTAGGATCACCCCTCCACTTT
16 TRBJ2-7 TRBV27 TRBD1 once CASSKKGQGRTYEQYF TGTGCCAGCAGTAAAAAGGGACAGGGAAGGACCTACGAGCAGTACTTC